The 24 T cell receptor beta chains in this list originate from one sample, sequenced in a study of T-cell reconstitution after alpha-beta-depleted transplantation in children. A TCRbeta library incorporating unique molecular identifiers was prepared. Each CDR3 protein is one row after TCRdb ran MiXCR on the PCR reads. The repertoire has hundreds of thousands of distinct CDR3 sequences, approximately 11% of them found once; the top ten carry approximately 28%. The sequencing here drew on PBMCs, taken before TCRalphabeta/CD19-depleted stem cell transplant. These TCRs come from a child younger than two with acute myeloid leukemia, due to receive a stem cell transplant.

In this sample, this clonotype turned up many times. This chain links TRBV15 with TRBJ2-3; TRBD2 is a possible D gene (6 bases). The germline V gene encodes CDR1 LNHNV and CDR2 YYDKDF (reference sequence). CDR3 length: 17 residues. V lost 6 bases and J 2 bases, leaving 21 bases between the germline ends. The CDR3 region is CATRVGPSAGITDTQYF. CDR3 sequence (DNA): TGTGCCACCAGGGTAGGCCCTAGCGCGGGCATCACAGATACGCAGTATTTT.

This clonotype was seen ten or more times. The J gene is TRBJ2-1, the V gene TRBV20-1; TRBD2 matches at 8 bases. Germline CDR1 reads DFQATT; CDR2 reads SNEGSKA (reference sequence). The CDR3 is 12 residues long. Trimming cost V 7 bases and J 10 bases; bases outside gene matches: 9. CDR3 residues: CSGGRGGLEQFF. The CDR3 coding sequence is TGCAGTGGAGGACGGGGGGGCTTGGAGCAGTTCTTC.

The chain uses TRBV6-1 and TRBJ1-5; D gene unclear. The CDR3 consists of 15 residues. The V end was cut by 2 bases, the J end by 7 bases, with 15 bases between. Germline CDR1 reads MNHNS; CDR2 reads SASEGT. The CDR3 protein is CASSESNGLKQPQHF. The CDR3 DNA sequence: TGTGCCAGCAGTGAATCTAACGGGCTTAAGCAGCCCCAGCATTTT.

This clonotype was seen many times. This sequence joins TRBV6-1 and TRBJ2-2, with 9 bases aligning to TRBD1. Germline V gene lookup returns CDR1 MNHNS and CDR2 SASEGT. Germline trimming cut 3 bases from V and 5 bases from J; bases unmatched to any gene: 7. The CDR3 covers 16 residues. CDR3 nucleotide sequence: TGTGCCAGCAGTGAGGGATGGACAGGGGTTACCGGGGAGCTGTTTTTT. Translating it yields CASSEGWTGVTGELFF.

This clonotype appeared many times. The chain recombines TRBV7-2 with TRBJ1-3, with 8 bases matching TRBD1. J was trimmed by 4 bases and V by 7 bases; bases with no gene match: 9. In germline, CDR1 is SGHTA, CDR2 FQGNSA. There are 15 residues in the CDR3. CDR3 protein: CASTQNRGGGNTIYF. CDR3 nucleotides: TGTGCCAGCACCCAAAACAGGGGGGGGGGAAACACCATATATTTT.

The table lists this clonotype with many counts. The genes are TRBV5-1 and TRBJ2-3; tentative D call: TRBD2 (5 bases). Trimming stripped 3 bases from V and 4 bases from J, with 12 bases between. CDR3 length: 14 residues. The germline gives CDR1 SGHRS, CDR2 YFSETQ. The CDR3 reads CASSWASPSDTQYF. Here the CDR3 DNA reads TGCGCCAGCAGCTGGGCTAGCCCCTCAGATACGCAGTATTTT.

This clonotype was detected only a few times. The chain has TRBV9 and TRBJ2-3, with TRBD2 matching over 10 bases. Per the germline V gene, CDR1 is SGDLS and CDR2 is YYNGEE. Losses at the gene ends were 4 bases for V and 2 bases for J; bases not matched to a gene: 10. The CDR3 sequence is 17 residues long. Written as DNA, the CDR3 is TGTGCCAGCAGCTTTTACTCCGGGACTAGCGCCACAGATACGCAGTATTTT. Amino acids: CASSFYSGTSATDTQYF.

This clonotype appeared many times. V is TRBV5-6 and J is TRBJ2-1; 8 bases line up with TRBD2. The trim removed 0 bases at V and 3 bases at J, leaving 2 bases unmatched. CDR1 is SGHDT and CDR2 is YYEEEE in the germline V gene. The CDR3 sequence is 15 residues long. The CDR3 coding sequence is TGTGCCAGCAGCTTGGGACTAGCGTTCTACAATGAGCAGTTCTTC. It translates to CASSLGLAFYNEQFF.

This clonotype was detected ten times or more. The genes are TRBV15 and TRBJ1-1; 9 bases are shared with TRBD1. V trimming: 11 bases; J trimming: 6 bases; junction bases outside the gene matches: 16. The CDR3 covers 15 residues. Germline assignment: CDR1 LNHNV and CDR2 YYDKDF (reference sequence). In DNA form, the CDR3 reads TGTGCCGCCACCGACTCCGGGACAGGGTTCGCTGAAGCTTTCTTT. This gives the protein CAATDSGTGFAEAFF.

Of note for this clonotype: Given a much more abundant clone one base away, this may be a read error. This chain joins TRBV7-9 and TRBJ2-1; 7 nucleotides align to TRBD2. There are 12 residues in the CDR3. CDR1 and CDR2 (germline): SEHNR, FQNEAQ (reference sequence). CDR3 sequence (DNA): TGTGCCCTCGGACTAGGCAACAATGTGCAGTTCTTC. It translates to CALGLGNNVQFF.

This clonotype was observed many times. The chain is built from TRBV4-1 and TRBJ2-3; TRBD2 agrees at 9 bases. Trimming cost V 0 bases and J 2 bases; bases outside gene matches: 12. This CDR3 contains 19 residues. Germline V gene sequence: CDR1 MGHRA, CDR2 YSYEKL. The CDR3 protein is CASSQEKPLAGEHTDTQYF. The CDR3, as DNA: TGCGCCAGCAGCCAAGAAAAGCCCTTAGCGGGAGAACACACAGATACGCAGTATTTT.

Many counts were recorded for this clonotype. V is TRBV27 and J is TRBJ2-7; 7 bases are shared with TRBD2. Trimming at V came to 2 bases and at J to 0 bases, leaving 4 bases not matched to a gene. Germline CDR1 and CDR2: MNHEY and SMNVEV (reference sequence). The CDR3 contains 15 residues. CDR3 amino acids: CASSLRGSSSYEQYF. CDR3 sequence (DNA): TGTGCCAGCAGTTTACGCGGGAGTAGCTCCTACGAGCAGTACTTC.

This clonotype has only one observation. This may be a read error, as it is one base from a much larger clone. The chain employs TRBV7-2 and TRBJ2-2, with D perhaps TRBD2 (5 bases). Germline V gene lookup returns CDR1 SGHTA and CDR2 FQGNSA. Trimming stripped 8 bases from V and 5 bases from J, with 15 bases between. The CDR3 is 14 amino acids. Written as DNA, the CDR3 is TGTGCCAGCCCACAAGGCACGGGGACCGGGGAGCTGTTTTTT. Amino acids: CASPQGTGTGELFF. The variable domain in full, with the rest retrieved from reference TRBV7-2 and TRBJ2-2, is GAGVSQSPSNKVTEKGKDVELRCDPISGHTALYWYRQSLGQGLEFLIYFQGNSAPDKSGLPSDRFSAERTGGSVSTLTIQRTQQEDSAVYLCASPQGTGTGELFFGEGSRLTVL.

This clonotype was seen ten or more times. This chain uses TRBV15 with TRBJ2-2, with D possibly being TRBD1 (6 bases). Trimming left V 0 bases short and J 0 bases short, with 8 bases between. Per the germline V gene, CDR1 is LNHNV and CDR2 is YYDKDF (reference sequence). The CDR3 covers 16 residues. This CDR3 is CATSRETGSNTGELFF. CDR3 sequence (DNA): TGTGCCACCAGCAGAGAAACAGGGTCGAACACCGGGGAGCTGTTTTTT. Supplemented by reference TRBV15 and TRBJ2-2, the full variable domain reads DAMVIQNPRYQVTQFGKPVTLSCSQTLNHNVMYWYQQKSSQAPKLLFHYYDKDFNNEADTPDNFQSRRPNTSFCFLDIRSPGLGDTAMYLCATSRETGSNTGELFFGEGSRLTVL.

The table lists this clonotype with many counts. The chain recombines TRBV24-1 with TRBJ2-7, with 8 nucleotides matching TRBD2. The CDR3 sequence is 12 residues long. Germline V gene lookup returns CDR1 KGHDR and CDR2 SFDVKD. The ends lost 3 bases at V and 12 bases at J; junction bases unmatched: 6. The CDR3 spells CATSDGAGAAYF. The CDR3 DNA reads as TGTGCCACCAGTGATGGAGCGGGAGCGGCGTACTTC.

This clonotype was detected ten times or more. This sequence joins TRBV5-1 and TRBJ2-7; no clear D gene. The CDR3 covers 14 residues. The germline CDR1 and CDR2 sequences are SGHRS and YFSETQ. Trimming pared 2 bases from V and 0 bases from J, leaving 9 bases between. DNA of the CDR3: TGCGCCAGCAGCTTTATAAGGAGCTCCTACGAGCAGTACTTC. This sequence encodes CASSFIRSSYEQYF.

The V call is TRBV7-9, the J call TRBJ2-1, with a weak D call TRBD1 (5 bases). The CDR3 consists of 13 residues. Germline-derived CDR1 and CDR2 are SEHNR and FQNEAQ (reference sequence). V lost 2 bases to trimming and J lost 7 bases, with 9 bases between them. CDR3 coding DNA: TGTGCCAGCAGCTTAAGGACAAGTAATGAGCAGTTCTTC. Amino acids: CASSLRTSNEQFF.

This clonotype came up many times. This rearrangement joins TRBV3-1 to TRBJ2-1; weak D call: TRBD2 (7 bases). V lost 1 base and J 10 bases, leaving 14 bases between the germline ends. The CDR3 spans 14 residues. Germline CDR1 reads LGHDT; CDR2 reads YNNKEL (reference sequence). The CDR3 coding sequence is TGTGCCAGCAGCCAAGTGGCGGGGGCTAGGGAGCAGTTCTTC. Protein sequence: CASSQVAGAREQFF.

This clonotype was seen at least ten times. V and J are TRBV4-1 and TRBJ1-5; unclear D gene. CDR1 is MGHRA and CDR2 is YSYEKL in the germline V gene. The CDR3 extends over 17 amino acids. V was pared by 1 base and J by 2 bases, with 15 bases between. The CDR3 is CASSQVGYLSGNQPQHF. The CDR3 coding sequence is TGCGCCAGCAGCCAAGTGGGATACCTTTCGGGCAATCAGCCCCAGCATTTT.

This clonotype was seen many times. The rearrangement links TRBV4-2 to TRBJ2-5; 10 positions agree with TRBD2. This CDR3 is built from 15 residues. Unmatched junction bases numbered 1, after V lost 0 bases and J lost 3 bases. Germline lookup yields CDR1 LGHNA and CDR2 YNFKEQ. The CDR3: CASSQESGREETQYF. DNA for the CDR3: TGTGCCAGCAGCCAAGAGAGCGGGAGGGAAGAGACCCAGTACTTC.

Comments on this clonotype: Being one base from a much bigger clone, this may be a read error. The V and J genes are TRBV7-2 and TRBJ2-2, with a weak D call TRBD2 (5 bases). This CDR3 region has 14 residues. CDR1 SGHTA and CDR2 FQGNSA come from the germline V gene. The CDR3 bases are TGTGCCGCACGCGGTAGCGCCAACACCGGGGAGCTGCTTTTT. This translates into CAARGSANTGELLF.

This clonotype showed up many times. This rearrangement joins TRBV5-1 to TRBJ1-6; D call uncertain. The V gene's germline CDR1 is SGHRS and CDR2 YFSETQ. The CDR3 contains 15 residues. V lost 0 bases and J 6 bases, leaving 10 bases between the germline ends. Here the CDR3 reads CASSLDGFANSPLHF. The CDR3 DNA reads as TGCGCCAGCAGCTTGGATGGATTCGCTAATTCACCCCTCCACTTT. Full variable domain (outside the CDR3, taken from reference TRBV5-1 and TRBJ1-6): KAGVTQTPRYLIKTRGQQVTLSCSPISGHRSVSWYQQTPGQGLQFLFEYFSETQRNKGNFPGRFSGRQFSNSRSEMNVSTLELGDSALYLCASSLDGFANSPLHFGNGTRLTVT.

This clonotype was observed at least ten times. The CDR3 loop is CSARDGRSGGGELFF. The CDR3 DNA sequence: TGCAGTGCTAGAGATGGCCGATCGGGGGGCGGGGAGCTGTTTTTT. This rearrangement joins TRBV20-1 to TRBJ2-2, with 7 nucleotides matching TRBD2. The length of the CDR3 is 15 residues. The junction had 8 bases not matched to a gene; V was cut back by 0 bases and J by 7 bases. CDR1 and CDR2 (germline): DFQATT, SNEGSKA (reference sequence).

This clonotype has a count of ten or more. The rearrangement uses TRBV7-8 and TRBJ2-5, with 8 positions matching TRBD1. With 2 bases clipped from V and 5 bases from J, the junction kept 10 bases outside the gene matches. This CDR3 comprises 16 residues. Germline V gene data show CDR1 as SGHVS and CDR2 as FQNEAQ. Here the CDR3 DNA reads TGTGCCAGCAGCTTATGGGGTGGACAGGGCGCGGAGACCCAGTACTTC. Its protein product is CASSLWGGQGAETQYF.